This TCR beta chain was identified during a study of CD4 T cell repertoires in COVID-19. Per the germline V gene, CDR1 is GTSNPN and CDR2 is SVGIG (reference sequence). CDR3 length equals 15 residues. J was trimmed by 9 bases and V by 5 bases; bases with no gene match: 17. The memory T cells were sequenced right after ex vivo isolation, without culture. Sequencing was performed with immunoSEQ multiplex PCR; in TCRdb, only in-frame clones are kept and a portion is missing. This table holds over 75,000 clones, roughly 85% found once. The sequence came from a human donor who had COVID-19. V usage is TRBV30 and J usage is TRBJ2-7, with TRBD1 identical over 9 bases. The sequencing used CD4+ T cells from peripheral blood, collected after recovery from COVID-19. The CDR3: CAWDSGQGHPNGQYF. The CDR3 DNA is TGTGCCTGGGATTCGGGACAGGGTCATCCGAACGGGCAGTACTTC.